Sequencing of this T cell receptor beta chain was carried out in a study of blood T cell repertoires in COVID-19. Whole-study context: COVID-19 samples, acute and convalescent, were from the United States, Italy and Spain. Sample material is recorded as cDNA or gDNA derived from T cells, B-cell-depleted T cells, or PBMCs.

Per the original methods: The authors estimated nucleated cell counts from reference gene primer amplification. Using immunoSEQ multiplex PCR, the repertoire was profiled, and TCRdb retains in-frame clones only, with some absent. D and trimming come from the DNA, and the V and J calls and clone size come from that table. The table shows 200,000 to 250,000 clones, with 84% occurring only once. Germline lookup yields CDR1 SGHVS and CDR2 FQNEAQ. V lost 5 bases, J lost 7 bases, and 3 bases stayed unmatched. The CDR3 covers 14 residues. The receptor was isolated from a woman between 50 and 59 years old with active or convalescent COVID-19. The chain links TRBV7-8 to TRBJ2-2, with 11 bases fitting TRBD1. Sequencing used peripheral blood. In DNA, the CDR3 is TGTGCCAGCAGCCCGGGACAGGGGGTCGGGGAGCTGTTTTTT. It codes for CASSPGQGVGELFF.